A selection of T cell receptor beta chains follows, all from one sample in a study of neoadjuvant anti-PD-1 for oral cavity cancer. Here immunoSEQ multiplex PCR was the method, and the copy in TCRdb shows in-frame clones only, minus some. The sample has about 42,000 clones; 60% to 80% are singletons. This material consisted of PBMCs, taken after nivolumab (anti-PD-1) treatment. The receptor source for this set is a person aged 35 to 85 with oral cavity squamous cell carcinoma. Each CDR3 is given with its conserved first and last residue. Fields, in order: clone size, V gene, J gene, D gene, CDR3 DNA, CDR3 protein. The D gene is left open where the match is weak. Some rows mark clone size as missing; the rest say once, few, many or name a class of expanded clone.

once	TRBV9	TRBJ2-7	NA	TGTGCCAGCAGCTCCAGAGGGGGGAGGGACGGGCAGTACTTC	CASSSRGGRDGQYF
NA	TRBV11-3	TRBJ1-1	NA	TGTGCCAGCAGCGTGGGACCTAAGAACACTGAAGCTTTCTTT	CASSVGPKNTEAFF
NA	TRBV5-5	TRBJ1-5	NA	TGTGCCAGCAGCCCATTAGGGGGCAATCAGCCCCAGCATTTT	CASSPLGGNQPQHF
NA	TRBV5-8	TRBJ1-4	TRBD1	TGTGCCATCTCCCGGCGGACAGGCTCGAATGAAAAACTGTTTTTT	CAISRRTGSNEKLFF
few	TRBV2	TRBJ2-7	NA	TGTGCCAGCAGGGACCCGACAGGAGATTACTACGAGCAGTACTTC	CASRDPTGDYYEQYF
few	TRBV28	TRBJ1-2	NA	TGTGCCAGCAGTTACAGGGCAGCGCACTATGGCTACACCTTC	CASSYRAAHYGYTF
NA	TRBV29-1	TRBJ1-2	TRBD1	TGCAGCGTTGAACCCGGACAGGGGGACTATGGCTACACCTTC	CSVEPGQGDYGYTF
NA	TRBV6-5	TRBJ1-1	NA	TGTGCCAGCAGTGCTAACTCGGGGACTGAAGCTTTCTTT	CASSANSGTEAFF
NA	TRBV7-8	TRBJ1-1	NA	TGTGCCAGCAGCTTAGAGTTCCTCCGACGGACCATGAACACTGAAGCTTTCTTT	CASSLEFLRRTMNTEAFF
NA	TRBV5-1	TRBJ2-7	NA	TGCGCCAGCAGCCCGTCAGGGACCTACAACCACGAGCAGTACTTC	CASSPSGTYNHEQYF
NA	TRBV4-1	TRBJ1-5	NA	TGCGCCAGCAGCCAAGATACCGGAGCACAGAATAGCAATCAGCCCCAGCATTTT	CASSQDTGAQNSNQPQHF
NA	TRBV10-1	TRBJ1-5	NA	TGCGCCAGCAGTGAGAATTTCAATCAGCCCCAGCATTTT	CASSENFNQPQHF
once	TRBV7-9	TRBJ1-4	NA	TGTGCCAGCAGCTTAGCCCGGGGGAGAGAAAAACTGTTTTTT	CASSLARGREKLFF
NA	TRBV4-1	TRBJ1-1	NA	TGCGCCAGCAGCCCCGGACAGTTTACCACTGAAGCTTTCTTT	CASSPGQFTTEAFF
NA	TRBV30	TRBJ1-1	TRBD1	TGTGCCTGGAGGACTGGGCAGGGGGTGACTGAAGCTTTCTTT	CAWRTGQGVTEAFF
NA	TRBV4-1	TRBJ2-5	TRBD2	TGCGCCAGCAGCCAAGATCCTAGCGGGGCCCAACAAGAGACCCAGTACTTC	CASSQDPSGAQQETQYF
NA	TRBV6-6	TRBJ1-1	NA	TGTGCCAGCAAGGGGACGGGCACTGAAGCTTTCTTT	CASKGTGTEAFF
NA	TRBV6-5	TRBJ2-2	NA	TGTGCCAGCAGACAAACTAGCTACACCGGGGAGCTGTTTTTT	CASRQTSYTGELFF
NA	TRBV28	TRBJ1-2	NA	TGTGCCAGCAGTTCAGGGCTCTATGGCCACACCTTC	CASSSGLYGHTF
NA	TRBV5-1	TRBJ2-3	NA	TGCGCCAGCAGCTTGGAAGATACGCAGTATTTT	CASSLEDTQYF
few	TRBV6-1	TRBJ2-2	TRBD2	TGTGCCAGCAAGACTAGCGGTGACACCGGGGAGCTGTTTTTT	CASKTSGDTGELFF
few	TRBV2	TRBJ2-7	NA	TGTGCCAGCAGTGATGTGGGGGGGCGCCGCGAGCAGTACTTC	CASSDVGGRREQYF
NA	TRBV6-1	TRBJ2-3	NA	TGTGCCAGCACCCACTCCCCCCCAGATACGCAGTATTTT	CASTHSPPDTQYF
NA	TRBV7-8	TRBJ1-1	TRBD1	TGTGCCAGCAGCTTAAACAGGGGGAACACTGAAGCTTTCTTT	CASSLNRGNTEAFF
NA	TRBV5-6	TRBJ1-1	NA	TGTGCCAGCAGCTTTACAGGGAGGGGGAACACTGAAGCTTTCTTT	CASSFTGRGNTEAFF
NA	TRBV9	TRBJ1-3	TRBD1	TGTGCCAGCAGCGAACAGGGGGCAAGTGGAAACACCATATATTTT	CASSEQGASGNTIYF
few	TRBV28	TRBJ2-7	NA	TGTGCCAGCAGTTCCCAAGGCGGCGGTACCTACGAGCAGTACTTC	CASSSQGGGTYEQYF
NA	TRBV6-1	TRBJ2-5	NA	TGTGCCAGCAGTGAAGGGGGGGGCTGGGAGACCCAGTACTTC	CASSEGGGWETQYF